These 27 T cell receptor beta chains were all obtained from the same sample, sequenced in a study of cytomegalovirus exposure and HLA in healthy donors. Assay used: immunoSEQ multiplex PCR; TCRdb lists only in-frame clones, some missing. The data show 130,000 to 150,000 clones, roughly four fifths seen once. Sequenced input: PBMCs. The receptors here all came from a woman in her thirties in good health and CMV-seronegative.

This clone was recorded once. The J gene is TRBJ2-2, the V gene TRBV9, with 7 positions matching TRBD1. The CDR3 totals 14 residues. V gave up 3 bases and J gave up 5 bases; unmatched junction bases: 4. Per the germline V gene, CDR1 is SGDLS and CDR2 is YYNGEE. CDR3 residues: CASSGRGQTGELFF. The CDR3 DNA reads as TGTGCCAGCAGCGGAAGGGGGCAGACCGGGGAGCTGTTTTTT.

The chain joins TRBV15 to TRBJ2-7; possible D gene TRBD1, 6 bases. The CDR3 loop spans 15 amino acids. The V end lost 0 bases, the J end lost 6 bases, and 15 bases lay between the germline ends. CDR1 is LNHNV and CDR2 is YYDKDF in the germline V gene (reference sequence). The CDR3 reads CATSRDLLQGAEQYF. The CDR3 DNA sequence: TGTGCCACCAGCAGAGATCTTTTACAGGGAGCCGAGCAGTACTTC.

This clone occurred once. The chain is built from TRBV2 and TRBJ1-3, with unresolved D. Germline CDR1 reads SNHLY; CDR2 reads FYNNEI. V dropped 1 base and J dropped 1 base, with 11 bases sitting between them. This CDR3 spans 16 amino acids. CDR3 residues: CASSEESARSGNTIYF. CDR3 sequence (DNA): TGTGCCAGCAGTGAAGAGAGTGCCCGGTCTGGAAACACCATATATTTT.

This clone was detected only a few times. The chain recombines TRBV6-5 with TRBJ2-7, with D possibly TRBD2 on 5 matching bases. The CDR3 covers 12 residues. Germline values: CDR1 MNHEY, CDR2 SVGAGI. The V and J ends lost 2 bases and 7 bases respectively, with 9 bases between them. CDR3 in DNA: TGTGCCAGCAGTTACCGGGGATCAGAGCAGTACTTC. Protein sequence: CASSYRGSEQYF.

This chain uses TRBV10-3 with TRBJ1-5; 7 bases fit TRBD1. The junction had 5 bases not matched to a gene; V was cut back by 6 bases and J by 0 bases. This CDR3 contains 15 residues. CDR1 and CDR2 from the germline V gene are ENHRY and SYGVKD. The CDR3 coding sequence is TGTGCCATCAGAAGGGACAGTAATAGCAATCAGCCCCAGCATTTT. Its translation: CAIRRDSNSNQPQHF.

This sequence joins TRBV6-6 and TRBJ1-2; 7 nucleotides match TRBD1. This CDR3 is built from 13 residues. Losses at the gene ends were 6 bases for V and 4 bases for J; bases not matched to a gene: 5. The germline CDR1 and CDR2 sequences are MNHNY and SVGAGI (reference sequence). This CDR3 is CASRTGTAYGYTF. The CDR3 bases are TGTGCCAGCAGAACCGGGACAGCCTATGGCTACACCTTC.

This rearrangement joins TRBV9 to TRBJ2-1, with 8 positions matching TRBD2. Germline CDR1 and CDR2: SGDLS and YYNGEE. This CDR3 has 16 amino acids. V was clipped by 0 bases and J by 4 bases; unmatched bases: 6. DNA for the CDR3: TGTGCCAGCAGCGTAGGAGCAGCGGGGGCATACAATGAGCAGTTCTTC. Translation: CASSVGAAGAYNEQFF.

This clone was seen once. This chain uses TRBV2 with TRBJ1-5; 7 bases match TRBD1. The germline V gene encodes CDR1 SNHLY and CDR2 FYNNEI. This CDR3 has 13 residues. Trimming took 8 bases from V and 3 from J; bases not matched to a gene: 4. DNA for the CDR3: TGTGCCAGCTCGGGACAGAACAATCAGCCCCAGCATTTT. This translates into CASSGQNNQPQHF.

V and J are TRBV5-1 and TRBJ1-6; D is possibly TRBD1 (5 bases). This CDR3 has 14 residues. From germline, CDR1 is SGHRS and CDR2 YFSETQ. The V end was cut by 1 base, the J end by 4 bases, with 6 bases between. The CDR3 is CASSLTGYNSPLHF. CDR3 nucleotides: TGCGCCAGCAGCTTGACAGGATATAATTCACCCCTCCACTTT. Drawing the rest from reference TRBV5-1 and TRBJ1-6, the complete variable domain is KAGVTQTPRYLIKTRGQQVTLSCSPISGHRSVSWYQQTPGQGLQFLFEYFSETQRNKGNFPGRFSGRQFSNSRSEMNVSTLELGDSALYLCASSLTGYNSPLHFGNGTRLTVT.

V is TRBV6-1 and J is TRBJ1-5; 9 positions agree with TRBD1. In germline, CDR1 is MNHNS, CDR2 SASEGT. V dropped 5 bases and J dropped 6; count of bases not matched to a gene: 8. The CDR3 consists of 15 residues. The CDR3 reads CASSQPGQGVQPQHF. The CDR3 nucleotides read TGTGCCAGCAGTCAGCCGGGACAGGGAGTTCAGCCCCAGCATTTT.

This clone was counted ten times or more. The rearrangement uses TRBV6-1 and TRBJ1-3, with D perhaps TRBD1 (5 bases). Germline assignment: CDR1 MNHNS and CDR2 SASEGT. Trimming cost V 3 bases and J 0 bases, with 12 bases left between them. CDR3 size: 16 residues. The CDR3 reads CASSELQGNSGNTIYF. Written as DNA, the CDR3 is TGTGCCAGCAGTGAGCTTCAGGGTAACTCTGGAAACACCATATATTTT.

This sequence joins TRBV2 and TRBJ1-4; no reliable D call. Germline assignment: CDR1 SNHLY and CDR2 FYNNEI. The length of the CDR3 is 12 residues. V was clipped by 5 bases and J by 12 bases, with 13 bases between them. The DNA for the CDR3 is TGTGCCAGCAGTTTAGACTGGCTGGAACTGTTTTTT. Protein product: CASSLDWLELFF.

This clone was seen just once. The chain is built from TRBV30 and TRBJ1-1; TRBD1 might be the D (5 bases). This CDR3 has 15 residues. From germline, CDR1 is GTSNPN and CDR2 SVGIG (reference sequence). V was pared by 1 base and J by 6 bases, with 18 bases between. CDR3 sequence (DNA): TGTGCCTGGAGTGGGAGGGGAGGTAGAAAACCTGAAGCTTTCTTT. Its translation: CAWSGRGGRKPEAFF.

This clone turned up a few times. The chain couples TRBV5-1 to TRBJ1-2; a weak D match, TRBD1 (5 bases). CDR3 size: 13 residues. From germline, CDR1 is SGHRS and CDR2 YFSETQ. Trimming shortened V by 1 base and J by 6 bases, and 10 bases separated the two germline ends. This chain's CDR3 is CASSLSPGNGYTF. The CDR3 coding sequence is TGCGCCAGCAGCTTGTCGCCAGGGAATGGCTACACCTTC.

This clone came up many times. The rearrangement joins TRBV5-1 to TRBJ2-1, with D tentatively TRBD2 (6 bases). There are 16 residues in the CDR3. The V and J ends lost 0 bases and 3 bases respectively, with 13 bases between them. Per germline, CDR1 SGHRS and CDR2 YFSETQ. The CDR3 DNA reads as TGCGCCAGCAGCTTGGCTGGAGGGTCGAACTACAATGAGCAGTTCTTC. It translates to CASSLAGGSNYNEQFF. The entire variable domain, with the rest obtained from reference TRBV5-1 and TRBJ2-1, is as follows: KAGVTQTPRYLIKTRGQQVTLSCSPISGHRSVSWYQQTPGQGLQFLFEYFSETQRNKGNFPGRFSGRQFSNSRSEMNVSTLELGDSALYLCASSLAGGSNYNEQFFGPGTRLTVL.

The rearrangement joins TRBV11-2 to TRBJ1-2; maybe TRBD1 (6 bases). The germline gives CDR1 SGHAT, CDR2 FQNNGV. V lost 3 bases to trimming and J lost 4 bases, with 15 bases between them. CDR3 size: 15 residues. In nucleotides, the CDR3 is TGTGCCAGCAGCTTGGCTTCACAGGGACGCTATGGCTACACCTTC. Protein: CASSLASQGRYGYTF.

This chain links TRBV5-1 with TRBJ2-2; 10 bases are a match to TRBD2. The CDR3 runs 17 residues. The V gene's germline CDR1 is SGHRS and CDR2 YFSETQ. Trimming at V came to 7 bases and at J to 5 bases, leaving 14 bases not matched to a gene. For the CDR3, the DNA is TGCGCCAGCCGGTTTCGGTCAGCGGGGGGGCAGACCGGGGAGCTGTTTTTT. Its protein product is CASRFRSAGGQTGELFF.

This chain links TRBV7-8 with TRBJ2-5, with D possibly being TRBD1 (5 bases). Germline V gene data show CDR1 as SGHVS and CDR2 as FQNEAQ. The CDR3 spans 15 residues. Between the trimmed V and J ends, which lost 3 bases and 1 base, there was a span of 12 bases. In DNA, the CDR3 is TGTGCCAGCAGCTTGGGGTGGGGCGGCCAAGAGACCCAGTACTTC. This sequence encodes CASSLGWGGQETQYF.

This chain links TRBV18 with TRBJ2-6, with D unclear. The CDR3 has 14 residues. Germline assignment: CDR1 KGHSH and CDR2 LQKENI. V was pared by 6 bases and J by 3 bases, with 9 bases between. CDR3: CASSAGVGANVLTF. CDR3 nucleotides: TGTGCCAGCTCCGCAGGCGTTGGGGCCAACGTCCTGACTTTC.

The genes are TRBV14 and TRBJ2-2, with D perhaps TRBD1 (6 bases). In germline, CDR1 is SGHDN, CDR2 FVKESK. This CDR3 has 16 amino acids. Trimming stripped 3 bases from V and 1 base from J, with 12 bases between. DNA of the CDR3: TGTGCCAGCAGCCAGAAGAGGGGGAGGAACACCGGGGAGCTGTTTTTT. Residues: CASSQKRGRNTGELFF.

The rearrangement links TRBV13 to TRBJ1-4; 9 nucleotides match TRBD1. V dropped 5 bases and J dropped 7; count of bases not matched to a gene: 11. The CDR3 length is 16 residues. Germline V gives CDR1 PRHDT, CDR2 FYEKMQ (reference sequence). The CDR3 nucleotides read TGTGCCAGCAGCCGAACGGACAGGGGCCGCCGTGAAAAACTGTTTTTT. This encodes CASSRTDRGRREKLFF. Together with reference TRBV13 and TRBJ1-4, the CDR3 gives the full variable domain: AAGVIQSPRHLIKEKRETATLKCYPIPRHDTVYWYQQGPGQDPQFLISFYEKMQSDKGSIPDRFSAQQFSDYHSELNMSSLELGDSALYFCASSRTDRGRREKLFFGSGTQLSVL.

V gene TRBV19 combines with J gene TRBJ2-5; a weak D match, TRBD1 (6 bases). Germline V gene sequence: CDR1 LNHDA, CDR2 SQIVND (reference sequence). The CDR3 sequence is 14 residues long. The ends were cut back, 4 bases at V and 4 bases at J, with 13 bases in the middle. In nucleotides, the CDR3 is TGTGCCAGTAGTACTTTCGACAGGACAGAGACCCAGTACTTC. This encodes CASSTFDRTETQYF.

The chain uses TRBV12-5 and TRBJ1-2, with a tentative D call TRBD1 (6 bases). Trimming cost V 2 bases and J 2 bases, with 6 bases left between them. The CDR3 consists of 13 residues. The germline V gene has CDR1 LGHNT and CDR2 FRNRAP. The CDR3 loop is CASGLTGNYGYTF. CDR3 coding DNA: TGTGCTAGTGGTTTGACAGGGAACTATGGCTACACCTTC.

The rearrangement uses TRBV5-4 and TRBJ1-1, with D perhaps TRBD1 (5 bases). V was trimmed by 4 bases and J by 4 bases, leaving 14 bases between them. The CDR3 is 14 residues long. Germline CDR1 and CDR2: SGHNT and YYREEE (reference sequence). CDR3 bases: TGTGCCAGCAGCCCGGGGGTTATTGGCACTGAAGCTTTCTTT. Protein: CASSPGVIGTEAFF.

A note on this clone: The germline gene is not matched at one end of the junction; a read error may be the cause. This rearrangement joins TRBV28 to TRBJ2-7; 8 bases match TRBD1. CDR1 is MDHEN and CDR2 is SYDVKM in the germline V gene. The CDR3 consists of 14 residues. For the CDR3, the DNA is TGTGCCAGCAGCTCAGGGGGCCTCTCCCACGAGCAGTACTTC. This gives the protein CASSSGGLSHEQYF.

The V call is TRBV27, the J call TRBJ1-6; D might be TRBD1 (5 bases). Between the trimmed V and J ends, which lost 3 bases and 7 bases, there was a span of 13 bases. The V gene's germline CDR1 is MNHEY and CDR2 SMNVEV (reference sequence). The CDR3 is 15 residues long. DNA for the CDR3: TGTGCCAGCAGTTTCGTCAGGGCTCTCAATTCACCCCTCCACTTT. Residues: CASSFVRALNSPLHF.

This clone occurred once. V is TRBV4-2 and J is TRBJ2-2; 9 bases align to TRBD2. CDR1 is LGHNA, CDR2 YNFKEQ, per germline. This CDR3 has 16 residues. The trim removed 1 base at V and 3 bases at J, leaving 3 bases unmatched. The CDR3 sequence: CASSQATSGYTGELFF. The CDR3 DNA is TGTGCCAGCAGCCAAGCGACTAGCGGATACACCGGGGAGCTGTTTTTT.